These 12 T cell receptor beta chains came from one sample sequenced in a study of shared clonotypes between healthy human individuals. TCRdb keeps only in-frame clones here, not all; method: immunoSEQ multiplex PCR. The sample has approximately 1,500,000 clones; approximately 98% are singletons. Sample: naive CD4+ T cells sorted from blood. As for subset: CD45RA+ positively selected. Receptors originate from a young man in good health.

CDR3: CASKGQGAFNEQFF. As DNA, the CDR3 is TGTGCCAGCAAGGGACAGGGGGCTTTCAATGAGCAGTTCTTC. The chain has TRBV6-1 and TRBJ2-1, with 12 bases matching TRBD1. J lost 6 bases, V lost 7 bases, and 4 bases had no gene match. The CDR3 loop spans 14 amino acids. Germline loops: CDR1 MNHNS, CDR2 SASEGT.

The chain employs TRBV7-9 and TRBJ2-3; D might be TRBD2 (7 bases). This CDR3 is 14 amino acids long. The V gene's germline CDR1 is SEHNR and CDR2 FQNEAQ (reference sequence). Trimming removed 8 bases from V and 7 bases from J, with 19 bases in between. The CDR3 loop is CASDGTREGNTQYF. CDR3 nucleotide sequence: TGTGCCAGCGATGGGACAAGGGAGGGAAATACGCAGTATTTT.

The V call is TRBV27, the J call TRBJ2-1, with D possibly matching TRBD1 (5 bases). In germline, CDR1 is MNHEY, CDR2 SMNVEV (reference sequence). The CDR3 is 13 residues long. The germline V and J ends were trimmed by 5 bases and 3 bases, with 8 bases remaining between them. CDR3 residues: CASSKDNYNEQFF. The CDR3 DNA reads as TGTGCCAGCAGTAAGGACAACTACAATGAGCAGTTCTTC.

J is TRBJ2-1 and V is TRBV9, with 8 bases fitting TRBD1. The V and J ends lost 4 bases and 12 bases, in that order; junction bases with no gene match: 15. Germline V gene data show CDR1 as SGDLS and CDR2 as YYNGEE. The CDR3 runs to 15 residues. The CDR3 sequence is CASSPRQGSPTRQFF. As DNA, the CDR3 is TGTGCCAGCAGCCCGAGACAGGGGTCCCCAACTAGGCAGTTCTTC.

In regard to this clone: Other DNA sequences within the sample encode an identical CDR3. The chain combines TRBV19 with TRBJ2-7, with 8 bases lining up with TRBD1. From germline, CDR1 is LNHDA and CDR2 SQIVND (reference sequence). V gave up 6 bases and J gave up 3 bases; unmatched junction bases: 4. The CDR3 consists of 13 residues. The CDR3 DNA is TGTGCCAGTAGCCGGGACAGGAACTACGAGCAGTACTTC. This codes for CASSRDRNYEQYF.

V is TRBV30 and J is TRBJ2-3, with D possibly being TRBD1 or TRBD2 (5 bases each). The CDR3 is 22 residues long. Germline V gene lookup returns CDR1 GTSNPN and CDR2 SVGIG (reference sequence). V was cut by 0 bases and J by 2 bases, with 33 bases left in between. The CDR3 here is CAWSVGRTRGGKNNWTTDTQYF. CDR3 DNA: TGTGCCTGGAGTGTAGGCAGAACACGGGGCGGAAAGAACAATTGGACCACAGATACGCAGTATTTT.

This clone appeared a single time. The V and J genes are TRBV7-9 and TRBJ2-7; TRBD2 is a possible D gene (5 bases). V was pared by 4 bases and J by 3 bases, with 22 bases between. The CDR3 has 17 amino acids. Germline V lookup: CDR1 SEHNR, CDR2 FQNEAQ (reference sequence). In DNA, the CDR3 is TGTGCCAGCAGCTCCACGCGATCACCGGGATCGTTCTACGAGCAGTACTTC. It encodes CASSSTRSPGSFYEQYF.

This sequence joins TRBV28 and TRBJ2-7, with 8 positions matching TRBD2. The germline V gene encodes CDR1 MDHEN and CDR2 SYDVKM. The CDR3 covers 15 residues. The V and J ends lost 4 bases and 3 bases, in that order; junction bases with no gene match: 8. CDR3 nucleotide sequence: TGTGCCAGCAGTTCCCCTAGCGGGCTCCGCTACGAGCAGTACTTC. Residues: CASSSPSGLRYEQYF.

The chain combines TRBV11-3 with TRBJ2-5; 8 bases map to TRBD1. CDR1 is SGHNT, CDR2 YENEEA, per germline. V was clipped by 2 bases and J by 5 bases; unmatched bases: 7. The CDR3 length is 15 residues. The CDR3 here is CASSLTGQDDETQYF. As DNA, the CDR3 is TGTGCCAGCAGCTTAACGGGACAGGATGACGAGACCCAGTACTTC.

The V and J genes are TRBV5-1 and TRBJ2-4; D ambiguous. Germline assignment: CDR1 SGHRS and CDR2 YFSETQ. The V gene lost 6 bases and the J gene lost 8 bases, with 21 bases spanning the gap. CDR3 length: 15 amino acids. The CDR3 spells CASTRSMAKADIQYF. Written as DNA, the CDR3 is TGCGCCAGCACCCGTTCAATGGCGAAAGCTGACATTCAGTACTTC.

J is TRBJ2-7 and V is TRBV15; 10 nucleotides match TRBD2. Germline V gives CDR1 LNHNV, CDR2 YYDKDF (reference sequence). The CDR3 sequence is 13 residues long. Losses at the gene ends were 11 bases for V and 1 base for J; bases not matched to a gene: 5. The CDR3 spells CAAKAGGSYEQYF. The DNA of the CDR3 is TGTGCCGCTAAAGCGGGAGGGTCCTACGAGCAGTACTTC.

The chain recombines TRBV5-6 with TRBJ1-4; unclear D gene. From germline, CDR1 is SGHDT and CDR2 YYEEEE. V was cut by 0 bases and J by 5 bases, with 11 bases left in between. The CDR3 extends over 15 amino acids. The CDR3 sequence is CASSLANEGNEKLFF. The CDR3 DNA reads TGTGCCAGCAGCTTGGCGAATGAAGGAAATGAAAAACTGTTTTTT.